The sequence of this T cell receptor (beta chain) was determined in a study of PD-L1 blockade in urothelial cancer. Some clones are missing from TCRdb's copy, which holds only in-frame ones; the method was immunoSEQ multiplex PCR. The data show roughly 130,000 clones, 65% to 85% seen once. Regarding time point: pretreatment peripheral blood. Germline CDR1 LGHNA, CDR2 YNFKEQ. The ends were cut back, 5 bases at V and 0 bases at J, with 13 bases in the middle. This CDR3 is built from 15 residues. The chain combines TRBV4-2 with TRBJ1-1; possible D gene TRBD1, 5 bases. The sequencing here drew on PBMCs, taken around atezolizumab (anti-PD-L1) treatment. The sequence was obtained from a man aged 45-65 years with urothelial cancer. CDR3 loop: CASSATGILNTEAFF. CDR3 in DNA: TGTGCCAGCAGCGCCACAGGTATTTTGAACACTGAAGCTTTCTTT.